Presented here are 27 T cell receptor beta chains from one specimen sequenced in a study of blood T cell repertoires in COVID-19. Produced via immunoSEQ multiplex PCR; TCRdb's table is partial and in-frame only. The sample includes around 32,000 clones, about 92% of them seen just once. Sequencing was performed on peripheral blood. These receptor sequences come from a man between 65 and 85 years old with active or convalescent COVID-19.

The CDR3 reads CASSYSRVNTEAFF. The CDR3 bases are TGTGCCAGCAGTTACAGCCGGGTGAACACTGAAGCTTTCTTT. The chain combines TRBV6-2 or TRBV6-3 with TRBJ1-1, with unresolved D. Trimming took 2 bases from V and 0 from J, leaving 7 bases between them. CDR3 length: 14 amino acids. CDR1 is MNHEY, CDR2 SVGEGT, per germline.

The rearrangement links TRBV6-1 to TRBJ2-3; tentatively, D is TRBD2 (5 bases). Looked up from germline, CDR1 is MNHNS and CDR2 is SASEGT. This CDR3 comprises 15 residues. V was shortened by 3 bases and J by 2 bases, with 12 bases between the two germline ends. The CDR3 DNA reads as TGTGCCAGCAGTGATGATGGACTTGTCACAGATACGCAGTATTTT. Translation: CASSDDGLVTDTQYF.

This clone showed up just a few times. V usage is TRBV27 and J usage is TRBJ1-4; 9 nucleotides align to TRBD1. There are 16 residues in the CDR3. The germline V gene encodes CDR1 MNHEY and CDR2 SMNVEV (reference sequence). V lost 5 bases and J lost 9; bases outside the gene matches: 13. The CDR3 DNA follows: TGTGCCAGCAGTCCGCAACAGGGGGCGGTTTCCCAAAAACTGTTTTTT. The encoded protein is CASSPQQGAVSQKLFF.

This chain links TRBV7-3 with TRBJ2-2; the match to TRBD2 covers 10 bases. The trim removed 4 bases at V and 3 bases at J, leaving 8 bases unmatched. CDR3 length equals 17 residues. Per germline, CDR1 SGHTA and CDR2 FQGTGA. This CDR3 is CASSSTPGLAYTGELFF. CDR3 sequence (DNA): TGTGCCAGCAGCTCCACTCCGGGACTAGCGTACACCGGGGAGCTGTTTTTT.

This chain joins TRBV5-1 and TRBJ1-1; D gene unclear. CDR1 and CDR2 from the germline V gene are SGHRS and YFSETQ. The CDR3 spans 16 residues. Trimming took off 3 bases at V and 0 bases at J, with 15 bases between the two ends. CDR3 in amino acids: CASSSLTGLMNTEAFF. The CDR3 DNA is TGCGCCAGCAGCTCGCTTACTGGACTGATGAACACTGAAGCTTTCTTT.

The chain employs TRBV6-5 and TRBJ1-2; D remains ambiguous. CDR3 length equals 13 residues. Germline CDR1 MNHEY, CDR2 SVGAGI. V shed 6 bases and J shed 0 bases, with 8 bases lying between them. DNA of the CDR3: TGTGCCAGCAGGCCAATAGCTAACTATGGCTACACCTTC. It translates to CASRPIANYGYTF.

This chain links TRBV20-1 with TRBJ1-1, with TRBD1 identical over 9 bases. The V gene end was trimmed by 3 bases and the J gene end by 11 bases; junction bases not matched to a gene: 13. The CDR3 length is 14 residues. Germline CDR1 DFQATT, CDR2 SNEGSKA (reference sequence). The DNA of the CDR3 is TGCAGTGCTAGTAGGGGACAGGGAGGGGATGAGGCTTTCTTT. It codes for CSASRGQGGDEAFF.

This clone was counted once. This chain joins TRBV29-1 and TRBJ1-5; 7 nucleotides line up with TRBD1. Germline V gives CDR1 SQVTM, CDR2 ANQGSEA. The CDR3 extends over 13 amino acids. Trimming cost V 1 base and J 5 bases; bases outside gene matches: 2. In DNA form, the CDR3 reads TGCAGCGTTGAAGGCAGGGGGGATCAGCCCCAGCATTTT. Translation gives CSVEGRGDQPQHF.

The chain has TRBV10-1 and TRBJ1-1, with TRBD1 matching over 9 bases. CDR3 length: 18 residues. Germline CDR1 and CDR2: WNHNN and SYGVQD (reference sequence). Trimming removed 2 bases from V and 4 bases from J; junction bases left unmatched: 14. CDR3 in amino acids: CASSETRDRGRWVTEAFF. In DNA form, the CDR3 reads TGCGCCAGCAGTGAGACCCGAGACAGGGGGAGGTGGGTCACTGAAGCTTTCTTT.

The gene calls are TRBV7-8 and TRBJ2-1; maybe TRBD2 (7 bases). V lost 7 bases and J lost 5, with 18 bases in between. From germline, CDR1 is SGHVS and CDR2 FQNEAQ. This CDR3 has 15 residues. The CDR3 reads CASTLGGGLNNEQFF. The CDR3 nucleotides read TGTGCCAGCACCCTAGGGGGGGGCCTGAACAATGAGCAGTTCTTC.

The chain links TRBV9 to TRBJ2-1; TRBD1 is a possible D gene (5 bases). Per the germline V gene, CDR1 is SGDLS and CDR2 is YYNGEE. The CDR3 runs 12 residues. With 4 bases removed from V and 12 bases from J, the gap between germline ends came to 14 bases. CDR3 sequence reads: CASSPAWGVQFF. The CDR3 DNA is TGTGCCAGCAGCCCAGCGTGGGGCGTGCAGTTCTTC.

This clone was detected a few times. The CDR3 sequence: CASTRTGEANTEAFF. The CDR3 DNA follows: TGTGCCAGCACTAGGACAGGGGAGGCGAACACTGAAGCTTTCTTT. The rearrangement joins TRBV6-5 to TRBJ1-1; 9 nucleotides align to TRBD1. After removal of 7 bases from V and 1 base from J, the junction contained 7 bases not matched to a gene. This CDR3 region has 15 residues. The germline V gene has CDR1 MNHEY and CDR2 SVGAGI.

CDR3 protein: CASSSKQGADTQYF. Here the CDR3 DNA reads TGTGCCAGCAGCTCGAAACAGGGGGCCGATACGCAGTATTTT. The V gene is TRBV5-4, the J gene TRBJ2-3; 9 bases match TRBD1. Trimming took 3 bases from V and 6 from J; bases not matched to a gene: 5. The CDR3 loop spans 14 amino acids. CDR1 SGHNT and CDR2 YYREEE come from the germline V gene (reference sequence).

The chain carries TRBV4-1 and TRBJ1-2; D is unclear. Germline V gene lookup returns CDR1 MGHRA and CDR2 YSYEKL. V gave up 1 base and J gave up 7 bases, with 19 bases separating them. CDR3 length equals 16 residues. CDR3 nucleotides: TGCGCCAGCAGCCAAGTTGCCGGGTCCGACGTTGCTGGCTACACCTTC. Encoded protein: CASSQVAGSDVAGYTF.

V is TRBV7-2 and J is TRBJ2-7; D unresolved. CDR3 length: 11 residues. The germline gives CDR1 SGHTA, CDR2 FQGNSA. Trimming pared 5 bases from V and 10 bases from J, leaving 12 bases between. This CDR3 is CASSRSRLQYF. CDR3 nucleotides: TGTGCCAGCAGCCGCTCGCGGCTACAGTACTTC.

The chain joins TRBV6-5 to TRBJ1-3; 7 bases agree with TRBD1. In germline, CDR1 is MNHEY, CDR2 SVGAGI. The CDR3 loop spans 16 amino acids. V shed 0 bases, J shed 3 bases, and the junction held 5 bases outside the gene matches. The CDR3 DNA reads TGTGCCAGCAGTTACTCGAACAGGGGATATGGAAACACCATATATTTT. It encodes CASSYSNRGYGNTIYF.

The chain recombines TRBV10-2 with TRBJ2-7; 8 nucleotides line up with TRBD2. V was clipped by 6 bases and J by 3 bases; unmatched bases: 4. This CDR3 has 13 residues. Germline values: CDR1 WSHSY, CDR2 SAAADI. CDR3: CASRAGAFYEQYF. The CDR3 nucleotides read TGCGCCAGCAGAGCGGGAGCGTTCTACGAGCAGTACTTC.

This clone was observed once. Additional DNA sequences in this sample encode the identical CDR3. This chain uses TRBV7-2 with TRBJ2-3, with no clear D. Trimming took off 2 bases at V and 6 bases at J, with 3 bases between the two ends. The CDR3 runs to 11 residues. Germline V gene data show CDR1 as SGHTA and CDR2 as FQGNSA. CDR3 region: CASSLPDTQYF. The CDR3, as DNA: TGTGCCAGCAGCTTACCGGATACGCAGTATTTT.

This chain uses TRBV5-1 with TRBJ1-5, with D maybe TRBD1 (6 bases). The CDR3 loop spans 15 amino acids. The germline CDR1 and CDR2 sequences are SGHRS and YFSETQ. The ends were cut back, 4 bases at V and 0 bases at J, with 11 bases in the middle. The CDR3 DNA is TGCGCCAGCAGCCCAGGGGACTATAGCAATCAGCCCCAGCATTTT. Protein: CASSPGDYSNQPQHF.

This chain connects TRBV7-6 to TRBJ2-7; D is perhaps TRBD2 (6 bases). In germline, CDR1 is SGHVS, CDR2 FNYEAQ. The length of the CDR3 is 12 residues. The germline V and J ends were trimmed by 4 bases and 6 bases, with 10 bases remaining between them. CDR3 residues: CASSSPTSEQYF. DNA of the CDR3: TGTGCCAGCAGCTCCCCGACTAGCGAGCAGTACTTC.

V usage is TRBV5-1 and J usage is TRBJ2-2; 8 bases are a match to TRBD1. The CDR3 has 15 amino acids. Germline values: CDR1 SGHRS, CDR2 YFSETQ. V lost 1 base, J lost 5 bases, and 4 bases stayed unmatched. The CDR3 region has the DNA TGCGCCAGCAGCTTGCAGCAGGGGGCAACCGGGGAGCTGTTTTTT. The encoded protein is CASSLQQGATGELFF. The variable domain in full, completed from reference TRBV5-1 and TRBJ2-2, reads KAGVTQTPRYLIKTRGQQVTLSCSPISGHRSVSWYQQTPGQGLQFLFEYFSETQRNKGNFPGRFSGRQFSNSRSEMNVSTLELGDSALYLCASSLQQGATGELFFGEGSRLTVL.

The chain joins TRBV7-9 to TRBJ1-6; the D gene is possibly TRBD1 (6 bases). This CDR3 spans 16 amino acids. V gave up 0 bases and J gave up 9 bases, with 15 bases separating them. Germline values: CDR1 SEHNR, CDR2 FQNEAQ (reference sequence). CDR3: CASSLAGTGSSSPLHF. The CDR3 nucleotides are TGTGCCAGCAGCTTAGCGGGAACAGGGAGCAGTTCACCCCTCCACTTT.

V is TRBV10-3 and J is TRBJ1-2, with 8 nucleotides matching TRBD1. V gave up 5 bases and J gave up 3 bases; unmatched junction bases: 5. This CDR3 is built from 14 residues. Germline V CDR1 and CDR2: ENHRY, SYGVKD. The DNA of the CDR3 is TGTGCCATCAGTCGGACAGGGTCGGACTATGGCTACACCTTC. As protein: CAISRTGSDYGYTF.

V usage is TRBV9 and J usage is TRBJ2-1, with 12 positions matching TRBD2. The germline V gene has CDR1 SGDLS and CDR2 YYNGEE. V shed 3 bases and J 6 bases; nucleotides not matched to a gene: 4. The CDR3 totals 15 residues. This CDR3 reads CASSGLAGVSNEQFF. DNA for the CDR3: TGTGCCAGCAGCGGACTAGCGGGAGTTTCCAATGAGCAGTTCTTC.

The chain is built from TRBV6-5 and TRBJ1-4, with D perhaps matching TRBD1 (5 bases). This CDR3 contains 14 residues. Trimming removed 3 bases from V and 7 bases from J, with 12 bases in between. Germline-derived CDR1 and CDR2 are MNHEY and SVGAGI. The CDR3 DNA reads TGTGCCAGCAGTTATAGACAGACCATTGAAAAACTGTTTTTT. This sequence encodes CASSYRQTIEKLFF.

The genes are TRBV5-1 and TRBJ2-5; possible D gene TRBD2, 6 bases. There are 14 residues in the CDR3. Trimming stripped 4 bases from V and 3 bases from J, with 13 bases between. Germline V lookup: CDR1 SGHRS, CDR2 YFSETQ. The CDR3, as DNA: TGCGCCAGCAGCCCGGGACTGACTGAAGAGACCCAGTACTTC. It encodes CASSPGLTEETQYF.

The chain is built from TRBV6-1 and TRBJ1-1; no firm D call. Trimming stripped 7 bases from V and 5 bases from J, with 11 bases between. The CDR3 covers 12 residues. CDR1 and CDR2 from the germline V gene are MNHNS and SASEGT. CDR3 nucleotides: TGTGCCAGCACGTGGAGCGGTACTGAAGCTTTCTTT. It translates to CASTWSGTEAFF.